This entry describes one T cell receptor beta chain. Its antigen is not identified. The data were obtained in a study of cytomegalovirus exposure and HLA in healthy donors. The CDR3 covers 14 residues. Germline V gene sequence: CDR1 MNHEY, CDR2 SMNVEV (reference sequence). V was shortened by 3 bases and J by 2 bases, with 10 bases between the two germline ends. 13 Jbeta primers and 60 Vbeta primers were used for the PCR. Data came from immunoSEQ multiplex PCR; TCRdb stores just in-frame clones and leaves some out. In the table there are about 160,000 clones, roughly four fifths of which are singletons. Findings and caveats of the study: Across donors, most TCRs were seen rarely, yet some public ones were widespread. A missense DCLRE1C variant was associated with V- and J-gene trimming of TCR beta chains in a later analysis, and an independent cohort replicated the association.

Sequencing was carried out using PBMCs. The TCR sequence derives from a woman aged 45-65 years in good health and CMV-seronegative. The rearrangement links TRBV27 to TRBJ1-2; perhaps TRBD1 as D (6 bases). The CDR3 reads CASSFQQGNYGYTF. CDR3 in DNA: TGTGCCAGCAGTTTCCAACAGGGAAACTATGGCTACACCTTC.